This section outlines one T cell receptor (beta chain) sequence together with its context. What it binds is not known. This entry is derived from a study of blood T cells in healthy people across ages. Study-wide findings and caveats: There was no known CMV status for donors, so expanded clonotype changes were possibly confounded.

The CDR3 covers 14 residues. V was shortened by 5 bases and J by 0 bases, with 11 bases between the two germline ends. It was with a sample-barcoded 5' primer and a J-beta primer mix that a second PCR of roughly 7 to 11 cycles was run. Carrying 12 random nucleotides, a template-switch adaptor labeled each individual cDNA molecule. TCRdb reprocessed the 5' RACE reads via MiXCR and lists one record per CDR3 protein. The sample records 800,000 to 950,000 distinct CDR3 sequences, roughly 43% being singletons. The sample consisted of blood. This chain connects TRBV12-3 or TRBV12-4 to TRBJ2-7, with D maybe TRBD2 (6 bases). This TCR came from a young man in good health. The CDR3 DNA reads as TGTGCCAGCAGTCCGGGGGTACACTCCTACGAGCAGTACTTC. It translates to CASSPGVHSYEQYF.